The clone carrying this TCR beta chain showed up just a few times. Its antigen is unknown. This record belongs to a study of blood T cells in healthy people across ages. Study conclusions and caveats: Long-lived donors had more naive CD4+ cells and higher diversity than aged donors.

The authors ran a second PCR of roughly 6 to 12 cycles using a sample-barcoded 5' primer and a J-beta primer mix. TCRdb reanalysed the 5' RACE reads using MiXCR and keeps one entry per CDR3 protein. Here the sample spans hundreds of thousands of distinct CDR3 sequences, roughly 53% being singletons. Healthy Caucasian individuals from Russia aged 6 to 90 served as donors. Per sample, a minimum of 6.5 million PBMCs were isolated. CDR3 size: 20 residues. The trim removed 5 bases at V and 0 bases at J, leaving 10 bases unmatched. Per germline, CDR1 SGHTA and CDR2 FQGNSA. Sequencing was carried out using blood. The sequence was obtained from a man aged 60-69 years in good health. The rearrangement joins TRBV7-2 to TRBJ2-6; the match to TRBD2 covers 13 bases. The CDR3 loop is CASSPGLAGDLLSGANVLTF. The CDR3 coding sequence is TGTGCCAGCAGCCCCGGACTAGCGGGGGATCTCCTCTCTGGGGCCAACGTCCTGACTTTC.